The sequence of this TCR beta chain was determined in a study of blood T cells in healthy people across ages. Notes on this clonotype: The antigen remains undetermined.

Broader study findings: Unsorted PBMC input precluded a conclusive naive versus antigen-experienced comparison.

Next came a second PCR, run for about 6 to 11 cycles, which used a sample-barcoded 5' primer along with a J-beta primer mix. Each CDR3 protein is one row after TCRdb ran MiXCR on the 5' RACE reads. The data show around 1,000,000 distinct CDR3 sequences, around two fifths seen once. Germline CDR1 reads MDHEN; CDR2 reads SYDVKM. The CDR3 spans 16 residues. V dropped 6 bases and J dropped 0; count of bases not matched to a gene: 8. Donation came from healthy Caucasian individuals in Russia who were aged about 6 to 100. The chain uses TRBV28 and TRBJ2-3; 8 bases are shared with TRBD2. The specimen sequenced was blood. The sequence came from a man younger than 35 in good health. CDR3 nucleotides: TGTGCCAGCAGCCTTCACGGGGGGGGGAGCACAGATACGCAGTATTTT. Amino acids: CASSLHGGGSTDTQYF.